A single sample gave rise to the 15 T cell receptor beta chains below, sequenced in a study of response to subunit inactivated influenza vaccine. One entry per CDR3 protein results from TCRdb running MiXCR on the RT-PCR reads. The repertoire holds roughly 150,000 distinct CDR3 sequences, with approximately 11% as singletons. The input for sequencing was non-naive T cells sorted from PBMCs, taken about 40 days after vaccination. These receptors were taken from a man aged 50 to 59 who received an inactivated influenza vaccine.

The CDR3 sequence: CASSPRDRGLFQETQYF. The DNA for the CDR3 is TGTGCCAGCTCACCACGGGACAGGGGGCTATTCCAAGAGACCCAGTACTTC. This chain links TRBV18 with TRBJ2-5; 12 bases agree with TRBD1. The germline CDR1 and CDR2 sequences are KGHSH and LQKENI. The CDR3 spans 17 residues. Trimming took 1 base from V and 1 from J; bases not matched to a gene: 4. The full variable domain, in which reference TRBV18 and TRBJ2-5 provide the parts outside the CDR3, is NAGVMQNPRHLVRRRGQEARLRCSPMKGHSHVYWYRQLPEEGLKFMVYLQKENIIDESGMPKERFSAEFPKEGPSILRIQQVVRGDSAAYFCASSPRDRGLFQETQYFGPGTRLLVL.

CDR3 bases: TGTGCCAGCAGCCAAGACTTCCGCCCCCAAGGAGCTTTCTTT. Encoded protein: CASSQDFRPQGAFF. The rearrangement links TRBV4-2 to TRBJ1-1; D call uncertain. CDR3 length: 14 amino acids. V was trimmed by 0 bases and J by 10 bases, leaving 15 bases between them. The germline V gene has CDR1 LGHNA and CDR2 YNFKEQ.

This clonotype ranks as medium-sized (0.01 to 0.1%). CDR3 protein: CSVEIGHANEQFF. The CDR3 DNA sequence: TGCAGCGTCGAAATCGGACATGCAAATGAGCAGTTCTTC. This chain connects TRBV20-1 to TRBJ2-1, with D perhaps TRBD1 (5 bases). The CDR3 consists of 13 residues. From germline, CDR1 is DFQATT and CDR2 SNEGSKA (reference sequence).

This clonotype was detected a few times. This sequence joins TRBV29-1 and TRBJ1-1; D is ambiguous. Trimming took 7 bases from V and 5 from J, leaving 20 bases between them. The CDR3 has 14 amino acids. Germline V gene data show CDR1 as SQVTM and CDR2 as ANQGSEA. CDR3 nucleotides: TGCAGCGCTAGGAGGACGGTTTTAGGGACTGAAGCTTTCTTT. It is translated as CSARRTVLGTEAFF.

The chain combines TRBV5-6 with TRBJ2-1; D possibly uses TRBD1 or TRBD2 (5 bases each). Germline CDR1 reads SGHDT; CDR2 reads YYEEEE. The CDR3 runs 14 residues. Trimming took off 2 bases at V and 9 bases at J, with 15 bases between the two ends. The CDR3 nucleotides are TGTGCCAGCAGCTTTCCCGGGACCGGGATTGAGCAGTTCTTC. It encodes CASSFPGTGIEQFF. Looking up the rest from reference TRBV5-6 and TRBJ2-1 gives the full variable domain: DAGVTQSPTHLIKTRGQQVTLRCSPKSGHDTVSWYQQALGQGPQFIFQYYEEEERQRGNFPDRFSGHQFPNYSSELNVNALLLGDSALYLCASSFPGTGIEQFFGPGTRLTVL.

This clonotype was observed a handful of times. The V call is TRBV28, the J call TRBJ2-7; TRBD2 might be the D (5 bases). CDR3 length equals 10 residues. Looked up from germline, CDR1 is MDHEN and CDR2 is SYDVKM. V was shortened by 10 bases and J by 8 bases, with 12 bases between the two germline ends. CDR3 sequence: CATNAGKQYF. As DNA, the CDR3 is TGTGCCACCAACGCCGGGAAGCAGTACTTC.

The J gene is TRBJ1-6, the V gene TRBV6-1; the D is unclear. This CDR3 comprises 14 residues. Germline V gene lookup returns CDR1 MNHNS and CDR2 SASEGT. V lost 2 bases to trimming and J lost 7 bases, with 9 bases between them. The DNA of the CDR3 is TGTGCCAGCAGTGAATTAACGTTCAATTCACCCCTCCACTTT. Amino acid sequence: CASSELTFNSPLHF.

Many counts were recorded for this clonotype. The rearrangement uses TRBV5-6 and TRBJ2-1, with TRBD2 matching over 10 bases. J gave up 4 bases and V 0 bases, and 4 bases lay outside the gene matches. Germline CDR1 and CDR2: SGHDT and YYEEEE. This CDR3 comprises 16 residues. The CDR3, as DNA: TGTGCCAGCAGCTTGGTGTCTAGCGGGAGTTACAATGAGCAGTTCTTC. Translating gives CASSLVSSGSYNEQFF.

This clonotype was seen only a few times. The chain carries TRBV12-3 or TRBV12-4 and TRBJ1-6, with D perhaps TRBD1 (5 bases). V was pared by 2 bases and J by 4 bases, with 12 bases between. This CDR3 has 16 residues. For the CDR3, the DNA is TGTGCCAGCAGTTTACTGGGGGGAGTTTATAATTCACCCCTCCACTTT. Translation: CASSLLGGVYNSPLHF.

The chain uses TRBV20-1 and TRBJ1-3; no clear D gene. Trimming left V 1 base short and J 0 bases short, with 10 bases between. This CDR3 is 15 amino acids long. Germline CDR1 DFQATT, CDR2 SNEGSKA (reference sequence). In nucleotides, the CDR3 is TGCAGTGCTAGAGTAACACAGCTCTCTGGAAACACCATATATTTT. As protein: CSARVTQLSGNTIYF.

V gene TRBV12-3 or TRBV12-4 combines with J gene TRBJ2-6; possible D gene TRBD1, 6 bases. The V end was cut by 3 bases, the J end by 13 bases, with 13 bases between. This CDR3 is built from 13 residues. CDR3 coding DNA: TGTGCCAGCAGTTTGGGCAGGGGAAGGGTCCTGACTTTC. This encodes CASSLGRGRVLTF.

This clonotype was seen many times. This chain links TRBV4-2 with TRBJ2-7, with D unresolved. The germline CDR1 and CDR2 sequences are LGHNA and YNFKEQ. Deletions cut 4 bases from V and 2 bases from J, with 9 bases between. The CDR3 spans 13 residues. The CDR3 loop reads CASSPLETYEQYF. CDR3 DNA sequence: TGTGCCAGCAGCCCATTAGAAACCTACGAGCAGTACTTC.

In DNA, the CDR3 is TGCGCCAGCAGCCTAAGCACGAATACGCAGTATTTT. Amino acid sequence: CASSLSTNTQYF. V is TRBV5-1 and J is TRBJ2-3; D gene ambiguous. Trimming cost V 4 bases and J 7 bases, with 10 bases left between them. From germline, CDR1 is SGHRS and CDR2 YFSETQ. The CDR3 is made up of 12 amino acids.

V gene TRBV24-1 combines with J gene TRBJ2-1; 7 bases are shared with TRBD1. CDR1 is KGHDR, CDR2 SFDVKD, per germline. V lost 4 bases to trimming and J lost 1 base; unmatched junction nucleotides: 6. The CDR3 runs to 16 residues. CDR3 coding DNA: TGTGCCACCAGTGACCAAAGACAGGGATCCTACAATGAGCAGTTCTTC. Translation gives CATSDQRQGSYNEQFF.

This clonotype was recorded many times. The V and J genes are TRBV12-3 or TRBV12-4 and TRBJ2-3, with D hard to call. Trimming removed 8 bases from V and 2 bases from J, with 5 bases in between. The CDR3 contains 11 residues. As DNA, the CDR3 is TGTGCCAGCCGACTCACAGATACGCAGTATTTT. Translating gives CASRLTDTQYF.